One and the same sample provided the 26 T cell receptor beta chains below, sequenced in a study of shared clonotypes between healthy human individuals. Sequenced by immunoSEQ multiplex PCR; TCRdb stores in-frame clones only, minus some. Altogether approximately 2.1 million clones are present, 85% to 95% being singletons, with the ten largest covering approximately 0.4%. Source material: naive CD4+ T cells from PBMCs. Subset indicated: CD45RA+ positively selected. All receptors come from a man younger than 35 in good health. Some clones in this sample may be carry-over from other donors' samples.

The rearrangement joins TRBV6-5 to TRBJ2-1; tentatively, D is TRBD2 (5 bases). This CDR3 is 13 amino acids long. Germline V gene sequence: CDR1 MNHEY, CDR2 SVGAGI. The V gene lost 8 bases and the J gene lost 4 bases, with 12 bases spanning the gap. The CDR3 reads CASSAGIYNEQFF. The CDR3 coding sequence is TGTGCCAGCTCTGCGGGTATATACAATGAGCAGTTCTTC.

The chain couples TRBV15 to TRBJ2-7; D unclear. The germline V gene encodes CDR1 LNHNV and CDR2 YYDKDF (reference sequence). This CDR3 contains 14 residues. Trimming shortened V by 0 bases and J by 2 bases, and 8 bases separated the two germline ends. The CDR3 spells CATSRDVGTYEQYF. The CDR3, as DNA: TGTGCCACCAGCAGAGATGTGGGGACCTACGAGCAGTACTTC.

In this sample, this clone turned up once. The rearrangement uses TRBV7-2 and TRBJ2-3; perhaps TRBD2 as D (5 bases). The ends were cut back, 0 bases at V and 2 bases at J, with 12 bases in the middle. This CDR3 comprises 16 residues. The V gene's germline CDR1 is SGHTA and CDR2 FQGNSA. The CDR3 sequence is CASSLARVSFTDTQYF. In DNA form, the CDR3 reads TGTGCCAGCAGCTTAGCGCGGGTTTCGTTCACAGATACGCAGTATTTT.

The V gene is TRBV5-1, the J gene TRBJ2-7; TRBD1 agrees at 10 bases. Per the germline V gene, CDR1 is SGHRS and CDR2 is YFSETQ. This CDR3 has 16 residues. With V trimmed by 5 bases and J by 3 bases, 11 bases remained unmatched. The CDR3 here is CASSSAGTGVGYEQYF. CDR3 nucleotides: TGCGCCAGCAGTTCGGCCGGGACAGGGGTTGGCTACGAGCAGTACTTC.

Here the CDR3 DNA reads TGTGCCAGCAGTGTTGGGACCGTTACGACCCCCCCTGGAGCTTTCTTT. It translates to CASSVGTVTTPPGAFF. The chain uses TRBV6-1 and TRBJ1-1; the D gene is possibly TRBD1 (5 bases). The V and J ends lost 4 bases and 10 bases respectively, with 25 bases between them. The CDR3 has 16 residues. Germline V gives CDR1 MNHNS, CDR2 SASEGT.

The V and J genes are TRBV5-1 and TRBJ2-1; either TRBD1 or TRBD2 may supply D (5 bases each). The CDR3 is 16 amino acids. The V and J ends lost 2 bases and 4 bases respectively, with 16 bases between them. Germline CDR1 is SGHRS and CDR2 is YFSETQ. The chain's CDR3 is CASSLTLGPTYNEQFF. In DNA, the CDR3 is TGCGCCAGCAGCTTAACCCTGGGACCGACATACAATGAGCAGTTCTTC.

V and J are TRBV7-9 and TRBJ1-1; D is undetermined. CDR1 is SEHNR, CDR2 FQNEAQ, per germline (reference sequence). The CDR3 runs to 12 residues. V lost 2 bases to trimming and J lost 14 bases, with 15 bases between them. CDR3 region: CASSLLGVSIFF. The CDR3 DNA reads TGTGCCAGCAGCTTATTGGGCGTCTCTATATTCTTT.

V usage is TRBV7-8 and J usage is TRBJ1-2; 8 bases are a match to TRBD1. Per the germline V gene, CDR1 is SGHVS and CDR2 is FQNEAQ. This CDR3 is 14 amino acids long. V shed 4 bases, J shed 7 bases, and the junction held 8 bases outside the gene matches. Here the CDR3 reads CASSSIQGVAGYTF. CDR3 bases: TGTGCCAGCAGCTCGATACAGGGGGTGGCTGGCTACACCTTC. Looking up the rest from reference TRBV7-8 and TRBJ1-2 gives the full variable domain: GAGVSQSPRYKVAKRGQDVALRCDPISGHVSLFWYQQALGQGPEFLTYFQNEAQLDKSGLPSDRFFAERPEGSVSTLKIQRTQQEDSAVYLCASSSIQGVAGYTFGSGTRLTVV.

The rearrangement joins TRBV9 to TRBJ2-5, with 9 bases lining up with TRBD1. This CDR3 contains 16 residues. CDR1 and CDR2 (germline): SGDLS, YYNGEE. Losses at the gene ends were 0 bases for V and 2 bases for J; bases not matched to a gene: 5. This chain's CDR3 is CASSVGMGQGQETQYF. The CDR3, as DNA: TGTGCCAGCAGCGTAGGAATGGGACAGGGTCAAGAGACCCAGTACTTC.

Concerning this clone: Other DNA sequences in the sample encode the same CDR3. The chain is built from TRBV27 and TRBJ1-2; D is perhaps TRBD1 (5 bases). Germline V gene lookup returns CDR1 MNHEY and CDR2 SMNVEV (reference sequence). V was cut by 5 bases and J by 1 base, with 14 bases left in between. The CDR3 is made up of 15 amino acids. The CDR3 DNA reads TGTGCCAGCAGTCTAGGGGCGGGCGGTAACTATGGCTACACCTTC. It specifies CASSLGAGGNYGYTF.

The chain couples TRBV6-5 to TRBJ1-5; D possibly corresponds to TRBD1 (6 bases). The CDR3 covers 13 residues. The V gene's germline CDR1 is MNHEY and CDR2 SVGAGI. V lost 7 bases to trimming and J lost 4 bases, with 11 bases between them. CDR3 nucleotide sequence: TGTGCCAGCAAGGGGGGGTTAAATCAGCCCCAGCATTTT. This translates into CASKGGLNQPQHF.

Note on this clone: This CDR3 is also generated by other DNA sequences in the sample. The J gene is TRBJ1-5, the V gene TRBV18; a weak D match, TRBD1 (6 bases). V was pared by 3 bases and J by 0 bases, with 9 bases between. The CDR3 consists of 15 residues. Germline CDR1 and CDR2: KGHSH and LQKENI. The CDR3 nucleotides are TGTGCCAGCTCACCCCCAGGGGTTAGCAATCAGCCCCAGCATTTT. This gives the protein CASSPPGVSNQPQHF.

CDR3 loop: CASSPRYLGEGTYEQYF. The DNA of the CDR3 is TGCGCCAGCAGCCCTCGGTACTTGGGGGAAGGTACCTACGAGCAGTACTTC. V usage is TRBV5-1 and J usage is TRBJ2-7; D may match TRBD1 or TRBD2 (5 bases each). This CDR3 is built from 17 residues. The germline gives CDR1 SGHRS, CDR2 YFSETQ. The germline V and J ends were trimmed by 4 bases and 2 bases, with 22 bases remaining between them.

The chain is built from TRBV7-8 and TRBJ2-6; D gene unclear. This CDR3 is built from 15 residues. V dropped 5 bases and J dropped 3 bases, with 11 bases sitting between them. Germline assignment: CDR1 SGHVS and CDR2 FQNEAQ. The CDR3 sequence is CASSPRFSGANVLTF. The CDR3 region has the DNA TGTGCCAGCAGCCCAAGGTTTAGTGGGGCCAACGTCCTGACTTTC. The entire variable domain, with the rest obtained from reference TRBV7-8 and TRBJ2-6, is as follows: GAGVSQSPRYKVAKRGQDVALRCDPISGHVSLFWYQQALGQGPEFLTYFQNEAQLDKSGLPSDRFFAERPEGSVSTLKIQRTQQEDSAVYLCASSPRFSGANVLTFGAGSRLTVL.

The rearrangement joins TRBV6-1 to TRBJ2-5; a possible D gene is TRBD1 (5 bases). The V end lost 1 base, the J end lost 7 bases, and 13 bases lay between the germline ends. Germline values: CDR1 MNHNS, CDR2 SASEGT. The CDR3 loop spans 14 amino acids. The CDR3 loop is CASSEGGAGRTQYF. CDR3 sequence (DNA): TGTGCCAGCAGTGAAGGTGGGGCCGGGCGGACCCAGTACTTC.

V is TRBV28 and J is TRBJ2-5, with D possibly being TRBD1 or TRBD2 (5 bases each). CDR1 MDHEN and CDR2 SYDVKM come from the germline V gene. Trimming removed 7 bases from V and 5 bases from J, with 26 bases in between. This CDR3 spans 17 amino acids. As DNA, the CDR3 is TGTGCCAGCACCTTAGGGTCGGGACGCCCGCGTGTGGAGACCCAGTACTTC. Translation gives CASTLGSGRPRVETQYF.

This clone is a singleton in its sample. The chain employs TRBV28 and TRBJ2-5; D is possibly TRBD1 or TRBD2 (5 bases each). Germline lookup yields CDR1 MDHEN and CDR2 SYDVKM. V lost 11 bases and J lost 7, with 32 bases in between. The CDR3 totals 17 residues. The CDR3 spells CASVSQGRGEAEGTQYF. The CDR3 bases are TGTGCCTCCGTCTCACAAGGCAGAGGGGAAGCGGAAGGGACCCAGTACTTC.

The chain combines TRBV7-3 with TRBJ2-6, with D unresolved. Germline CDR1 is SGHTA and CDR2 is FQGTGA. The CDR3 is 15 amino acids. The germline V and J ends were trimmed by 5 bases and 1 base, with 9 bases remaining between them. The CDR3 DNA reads TGTGCCAGCAGCCTGCAGCGATCTGGGGCCAACGTCCTGACTTTC. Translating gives CASSLQRSGANVLTF.

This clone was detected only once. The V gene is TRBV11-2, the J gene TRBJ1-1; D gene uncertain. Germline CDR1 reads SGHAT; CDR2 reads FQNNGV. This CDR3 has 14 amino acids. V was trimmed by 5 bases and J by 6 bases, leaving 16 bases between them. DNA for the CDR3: TGTGCCAGCAGCCAATACGGGCGGTCCTCTGAAGCTTTCTTT. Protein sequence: CASSQYGRSSEAFF.

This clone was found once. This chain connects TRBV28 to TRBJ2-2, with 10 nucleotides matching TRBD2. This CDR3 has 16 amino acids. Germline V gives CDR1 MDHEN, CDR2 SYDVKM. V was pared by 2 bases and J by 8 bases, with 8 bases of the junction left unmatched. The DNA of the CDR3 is TGTGCCAGCAGTTTACTTCTAGCGGGAGTCGGAGGGGAGCTGTTTTTT. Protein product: CASSLLLAGVGGELFF. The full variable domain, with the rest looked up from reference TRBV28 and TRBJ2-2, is DVKVTQSSRYLVKRTGEKVFLECVQDMDHENMFWYRQDPGLGLRLIYFSYDVKMKEKGDIPEGYSVSREKKERFSLILESASTNQTSMYLCASSLLLAGVGGELFFGEGSRLTVL.

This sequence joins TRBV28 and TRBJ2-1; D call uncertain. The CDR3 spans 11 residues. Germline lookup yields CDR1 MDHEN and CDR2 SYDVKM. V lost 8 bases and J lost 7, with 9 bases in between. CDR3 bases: TGTGCCAGCGGGCGAAGAAATGAGCAGTTCTTC. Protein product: CASGRRNEQFF.

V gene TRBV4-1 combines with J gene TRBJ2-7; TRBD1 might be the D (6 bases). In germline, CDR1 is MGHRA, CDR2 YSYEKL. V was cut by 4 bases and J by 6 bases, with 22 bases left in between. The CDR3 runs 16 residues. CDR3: CASSPDSRQRHVEQYF. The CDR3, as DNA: TGCGCCAGCAGCCCGGACAGTCGACAGCGGCATGTCGAGCAGTACTTC.

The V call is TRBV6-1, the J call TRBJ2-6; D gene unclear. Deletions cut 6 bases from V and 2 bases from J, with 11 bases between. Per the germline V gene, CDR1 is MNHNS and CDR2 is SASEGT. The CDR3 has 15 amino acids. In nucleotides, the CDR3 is TGTGCCAGCAGCGTAGACTTGACTGGGGCCAACGTCCTGACTTTC. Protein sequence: CASSVDLTGANVLTF.

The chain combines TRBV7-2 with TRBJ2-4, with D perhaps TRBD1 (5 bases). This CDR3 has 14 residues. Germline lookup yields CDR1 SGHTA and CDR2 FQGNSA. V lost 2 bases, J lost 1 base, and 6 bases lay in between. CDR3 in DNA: TGTGCCAGCAGCTTAAAGGGGGCCAAAAACATTCAGTACTTC. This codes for CASSLKGAKNIQYF.

CDR3 bases: TGCAGCGTTGAAGTTGGGGGAGATGGCTACACCTTC. It yields the protein CSVEVGGDGYTF. The chain has TRBV29-1 and TRBJ1-2; maybe TRBD1 (5 bases). CDR1 is SQVTM and CDR2 is ANQGSEA in the germline V gene. Trimming cost V 1 base and J 6 bases, with 9 bases left between them. CDR3 length equals 12 residues.

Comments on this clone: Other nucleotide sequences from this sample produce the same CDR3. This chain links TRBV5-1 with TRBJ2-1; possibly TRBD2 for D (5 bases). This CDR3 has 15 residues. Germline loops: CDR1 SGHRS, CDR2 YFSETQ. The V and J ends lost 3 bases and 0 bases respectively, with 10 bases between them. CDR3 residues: CASSSSGNSYNEQFF. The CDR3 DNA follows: TGCGCCAGCAGCTCAAGCGGAAACTCCTACAATGAGCAGTTCTTC.